The present TCR beta chain was sequenced within a study of beta chain features in type 1 diabetes. Study details: Patients were similar to healthy donors in age and gender (as well as in cell yields).

This clone occurred a few times. Its target is unknown. The investigators reverse transcribed all of the isolated RNA, so they sequenced expressed TCRB transcripts. Data came from immunoSEQ multiplex PCR; TCRdb stores just in-frame clones and leaves some out. Found here are 860,000 or so clones, 15% to 20% of them singletons; the top ten hold 0.02% to 0.025%. Whole-study findings and limits: Across patients, naive, central memory and Treg TCRB repertoires exhibited apparently greater similarity than was observed across healthy donors.

Trimming took off 0 bases at V and 4 bases at J, with 5 bases between the two ends. The length of the CDR3 is 12 residues. The germline V gene encodes CDR1 SGHNT and CDR2 YYREEE (reference sequence). The chain recombines TRBV5-4 with TRBJ2-7; D uncertain. The receptor's source is a woman aged 18-30 years in good health. The sequencing sample was made of naive CD4+ T cells from blood. The CDR3 region is CASSLGDYEQYF. In DNA, the CDR3 is TGTGCCAGCAGCTTGGGAGATTACGAGCAGTACTTC.